This entry concerns a single TCR beta chain. Its target is not known. These data belong to a study of OX40 agonist ivuxolimab in advanced cancers. Overall study: An agonistic human IgG2 monoclonal antibody against OX40 (CD134) was given. Study-level findings and limits: Expanded clones were, on average, more numerous in CD8+ T cells than in CD4+.

CDR1 and CDR2 from the germline V gene are LGHNA and YNFKEQ. V dropped 5 bases and J dropped 1; count of bases not matched to a gene: 2. The CDR3 is 14 residues long. Sequencing was performed with immunoSEQ multiplex PCR; in TCRdb, only in-frame clones are kept and a portion is missing. The sample records fewer than 40,000 clones, roughly 79% being singletons. The chain uses TRBV4-2 and TRBJ1-2, with 9 bases that match TRBD1. The source material was CD4+ or CD8+ T cells sorted from blood, sampled in a trial of the OX40 agonist ivuxolimab. The sequence derives from an adult with an advanced solid tumor such as melanoma, head and neck, liver or kidney cancer. CDR3 amino acids: CASSWGQGNYGYTF. The CDR3 nucleotides read TGTGCCAGCAGCTGGGGACAGGGTAACTATGGCTACACCTTC.